The sequence of this TCR beta chain was determined in a study of tumor and adjacent non-tumor tissue in lung cancer. Details on this clonotype: The junction departs from the called germline gene at one end, perhaps through a read error.

A modified ARM-PCR protocol with three rounds of nested PCR amplified TCRbeta. TCRdb passed the multiplex PCR reads through MiXCR, listing each CDR3 protein once. The table lists 75,000 to 95,000 distinct CDR3 sequences, roughly 77% of them singletons, with 21% in the top ten. No cell sorting was done before RNA was extracted from the tissue. More than 3 cm separated this lung sample from the edge of the tumor. The CDR3 is 14 residues long. Germline CDR1 and CDR2: MNHNY and SVGAGI (reference sequence). This receptor was obtained from a woman in her fifties or sixties with non-small cell lung cancer. The gene calls are TRBV6-6 and TRBJ2-7; perhaps D is TRBD1 or TRBD2 (5 bases each). The specimen sequenced was distant non-tumor lung tissue. CDR3 sequence: CVSSSRDGPYKQYF. CDR3 nucleotides: TGTGTCAGCAGTTCACGGGACGGACCCTACAAGCAGTACTTC.